Sequencing of this T cell receptor beta chain was carried out in a study of T cell changes during pregnancy in multiple sclerosis. Assay used: immunoSEQ multiplex PCR; TCRdb lists only in-frame clones, some missing. This sample has tens of thousands of clones; about nine tenths occur once, and the top ten carry around 13%. The CDR3 loop spans 15 amino acids. Germline CDR1 is SEHNR and CDR2 is FQNEAQ (reference sequence). Losses at the gene ends were 1 base for V and 3 bases for J; bases not matched to a gene: 2. The TCR originated in a female donor with multiple sclerosis, enrolled in a pregnancy study. The V call is TRBV7-9, the J call TRBJ2-7; TRBD2 agrees at 11 bases. Sequencing used CD8+ T cells from peripheral blood mononuclear cells, obtained in the first trimester of pregnancy. The CDR3 sequence is CASSLGGLAVYEQYF. CDR3 coding DNA: TGTGCCAGCAGCTTAGGGGGACTAGCGGTCTACGAGCAGTACTTC. Together with reference TRBV7-9 and TRBJ2-7, the CDR3 gives the full variable domain: DTGVSQNPRHKITKRGQNVTFRCDPISEHNRLYWYRQTLGQGPEFLTYFQNEAQLEKSRLLSDRFSAERPKGSFSTLEIQRTEQGDSAMYLCASSLGGLAVYEQYFGPGTRLTVT.